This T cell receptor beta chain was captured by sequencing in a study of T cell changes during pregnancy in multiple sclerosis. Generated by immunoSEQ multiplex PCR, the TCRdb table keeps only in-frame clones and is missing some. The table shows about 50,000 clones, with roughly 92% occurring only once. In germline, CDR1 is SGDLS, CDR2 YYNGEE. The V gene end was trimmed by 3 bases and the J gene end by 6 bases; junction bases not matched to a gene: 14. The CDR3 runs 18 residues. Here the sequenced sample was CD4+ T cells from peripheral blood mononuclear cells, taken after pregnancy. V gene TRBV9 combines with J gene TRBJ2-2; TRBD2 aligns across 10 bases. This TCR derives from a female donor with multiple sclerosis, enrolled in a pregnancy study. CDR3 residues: CASSAPGASGSGSGELFF. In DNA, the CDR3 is TGTGCCAGCAGCGCACCCGGGGCTAGCGGGAGTGGGTCCGGGGAGCTGTTTTTT.